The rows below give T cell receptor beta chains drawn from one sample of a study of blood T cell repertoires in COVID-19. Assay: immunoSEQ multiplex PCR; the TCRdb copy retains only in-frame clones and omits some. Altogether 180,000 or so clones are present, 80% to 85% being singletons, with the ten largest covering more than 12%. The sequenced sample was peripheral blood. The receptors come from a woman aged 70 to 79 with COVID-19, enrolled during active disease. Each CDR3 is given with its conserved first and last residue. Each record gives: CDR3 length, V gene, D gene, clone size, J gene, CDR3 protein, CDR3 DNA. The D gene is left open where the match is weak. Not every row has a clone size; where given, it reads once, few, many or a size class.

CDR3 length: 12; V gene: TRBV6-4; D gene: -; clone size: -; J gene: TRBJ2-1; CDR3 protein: CASSPSGLEQFF; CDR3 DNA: TGTGCCAGCAGTCCGAGCGGGCTTGAGCAGTTCTTC
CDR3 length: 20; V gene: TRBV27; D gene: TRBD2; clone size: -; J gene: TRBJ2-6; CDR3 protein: CASSSARLAGVHSGANVLTF; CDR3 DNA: TGTGCCAGCAGTTCCGCCCGCCTAGCGGGGGTTCACTCTGGGGCCAACGTCCTGACTTTC
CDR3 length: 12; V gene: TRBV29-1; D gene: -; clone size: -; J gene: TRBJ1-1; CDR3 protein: CSVGGGVTEAFF; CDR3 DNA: TGCAGCGTTGGTGGAGGGGTCACTGAAGCTTTCTTT
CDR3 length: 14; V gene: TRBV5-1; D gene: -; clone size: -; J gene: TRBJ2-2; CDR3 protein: CASSFPASTGELFF; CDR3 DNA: TGCGCCAGCAGCTTCCCGGCTAGTACCGGGGAGCTGTTTTTT
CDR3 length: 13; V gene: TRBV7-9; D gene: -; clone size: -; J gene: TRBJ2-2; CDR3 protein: CASSLVADGELFF; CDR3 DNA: TGTGCCAGCAGCTTAGTCGCGGACGGGGAGCTGTTTTTT
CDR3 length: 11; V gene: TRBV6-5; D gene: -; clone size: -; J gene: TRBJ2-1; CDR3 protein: CASSRGGEQFF; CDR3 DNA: TGTGCCAGCAGCCGTGGTGGCGAGCAGTTCTTC
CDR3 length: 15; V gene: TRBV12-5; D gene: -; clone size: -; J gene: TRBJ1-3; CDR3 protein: CASGFLGRVGNTIYF; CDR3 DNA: TGTGCTAGTGGTTTTCTGGGCAGGGTAGGAAACACCATATATTTT
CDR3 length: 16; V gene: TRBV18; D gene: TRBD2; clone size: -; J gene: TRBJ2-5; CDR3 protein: CASSPPGLAGGETQYF; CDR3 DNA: TGTGCCAGCTCACCACCAGGGCTAGCGGGAGGAGAGACCCAGTACTTC
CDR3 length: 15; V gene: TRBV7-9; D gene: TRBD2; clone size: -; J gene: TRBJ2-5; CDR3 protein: CASSRLAATQETQYF; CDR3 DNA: TGTGCCAGCAGCAGACTAGCGGCAACTCAAGAGACCCAGTACTTC
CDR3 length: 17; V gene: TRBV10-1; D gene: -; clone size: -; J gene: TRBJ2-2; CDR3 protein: CASSDEYEGMDTGELFF; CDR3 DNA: TGCGCCAGCAGTGATGAATATGAGGGAATGGACACCGGGGAGCTGTTTTTT
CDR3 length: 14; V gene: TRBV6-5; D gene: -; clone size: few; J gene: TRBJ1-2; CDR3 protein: CASRGPRVAYGYTF; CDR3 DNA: TGTGCCAGCAGGGGGCCCAGGGTAGCCTACGGCTACACCTTC
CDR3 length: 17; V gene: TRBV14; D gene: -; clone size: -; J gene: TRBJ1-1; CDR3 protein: CASSQDPRGRVNTEAFF; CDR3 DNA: TGTGCCAGCAGCCAAGATCCCCGGGGAAGGGTGAACACTGAAGCTTTCTTT
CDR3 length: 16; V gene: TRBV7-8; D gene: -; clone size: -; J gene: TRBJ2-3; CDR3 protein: CASSLDEGFGTDTQYF; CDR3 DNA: TGTGCCAGCAGCTTAGATGAGGGCTTCGGCACAGATACGCAGTATTTT
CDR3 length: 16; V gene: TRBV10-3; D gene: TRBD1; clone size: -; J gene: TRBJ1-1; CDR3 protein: CAISQHTDRWNTEAFF; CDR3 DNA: TGTGCCATCAGTCAACATACGGACAGGTGGAACACTGAAGCTTTCTTT
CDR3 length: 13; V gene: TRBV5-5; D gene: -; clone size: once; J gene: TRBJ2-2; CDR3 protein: CASSLAPGGELFF; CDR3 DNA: TGTGCCAGCAGCTTGGCCCCAGGCGGGGAGCTGTTTTTT
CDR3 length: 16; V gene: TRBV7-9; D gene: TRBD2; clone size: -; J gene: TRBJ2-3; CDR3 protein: CASLRLGDYRTDTQYF; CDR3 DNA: TGTGCCAGCCTTAGGTTAGGGGACTACCGCACAGATACGCAGTATTTT
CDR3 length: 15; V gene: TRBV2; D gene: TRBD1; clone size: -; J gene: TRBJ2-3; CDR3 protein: CASSHDDRERDTQYF; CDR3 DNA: TGTGCCAGCAGTCACGACGACAGGGAGAGAGATACGCAGTATTTT
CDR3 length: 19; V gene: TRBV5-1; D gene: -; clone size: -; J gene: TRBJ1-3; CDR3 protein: CASSLAQGLGPAAGNTIYF; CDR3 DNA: TGCGCCAGCAGCTTGGCGCAGGGATTGGGCCCCGCGGCTGGAAACACCATATATTTT
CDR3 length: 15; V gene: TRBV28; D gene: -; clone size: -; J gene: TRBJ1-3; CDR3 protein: CASSRSTSSGNTIYF; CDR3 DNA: TGTGCCAGCAGTCGGTCCACGAGCTCTGGAAACACCATATATTTT
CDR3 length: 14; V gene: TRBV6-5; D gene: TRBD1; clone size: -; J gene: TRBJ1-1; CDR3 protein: CASRRTGRNTEAFF; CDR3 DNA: TGTGCCAGCAGACGGACAGGGAGAAACACTGAAGCTTTCTTT
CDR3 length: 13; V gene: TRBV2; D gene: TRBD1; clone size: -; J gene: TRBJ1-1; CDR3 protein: CASRRGLDTEAFF; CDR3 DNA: TGTGCCAGCAGGAGGGGGCTGGACACTGAAGCTTTCTTT
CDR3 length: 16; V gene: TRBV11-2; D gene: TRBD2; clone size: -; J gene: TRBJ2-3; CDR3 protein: CASSLGTSGSTDTQYF; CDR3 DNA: TGTGCCAGCAGCTTGGGGACTAGCGGTAGCACAGATACGCAGTATTTT
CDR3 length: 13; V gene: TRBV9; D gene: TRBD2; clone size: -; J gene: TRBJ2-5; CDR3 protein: CASSRLAEETQYF; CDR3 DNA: TGTGCCAGCAGCCGACTAGCGGAAGAGACCCAGTACTTC
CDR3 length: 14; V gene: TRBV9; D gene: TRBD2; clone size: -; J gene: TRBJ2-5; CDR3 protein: CASSGTSVGETQYF; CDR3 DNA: TGTGCCAGCAGCGGAACTAGCGTAGGAGAGACCCAGTACTTC
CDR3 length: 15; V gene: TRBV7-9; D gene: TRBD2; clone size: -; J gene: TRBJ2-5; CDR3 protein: CASSLGTSGQETQYF; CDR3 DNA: TGTGCCAGCAGCTTAGGGACTAGCGGCCAAGAGACCCAGTACTTC